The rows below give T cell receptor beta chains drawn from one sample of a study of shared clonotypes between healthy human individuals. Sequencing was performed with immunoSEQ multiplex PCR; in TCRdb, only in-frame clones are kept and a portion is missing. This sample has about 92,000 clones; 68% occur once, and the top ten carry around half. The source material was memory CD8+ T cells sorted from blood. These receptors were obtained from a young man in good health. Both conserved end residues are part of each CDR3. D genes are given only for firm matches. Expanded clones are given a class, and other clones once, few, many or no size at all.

CASSLAQGVGYGYTF	TGTGCCAGCAGCTTGGCGCAGGGAGTAGGGTATGGCTACACCTTC	TRBV5-4	TRBJ1-2	-	-
CASQTSWTSLLNEQFF	TGTGCCAGCCAAACCTCTTGGACTAGCCTTTTGAATGAGCAGTTCTTC	TRBV28	TRBJ2-1	many	TRBD2
CAISKVMNTEAFF	TGTGCCATCAGTAAAGTTATGAACACTGAAGCTTTCTTT	TRBV10-3	TRBJ1-1	-	-
CASSSRDRGRGYTF	TGTGCCAGCAGCTCCCGGGACAGGGGTCGAGGCTACACCTTC	TRBV7-2	TRBJ1-2	few	TRBD1
CAISVGGDYEQYF	TGTGCCATCAGTGTAGGGGGTGACTACGAGCAGTACTTC	TRBV10-3	TRBJ2-7	-	-
CASSLARGAREKLFF	TGTGCCAGCAGCTTAGCGCGGGGGGCGAGGGAAAAACTGTTTTTT	TRBV7-8	TRBJ1-4	once	-
CASSIDRTSYNEQFF	TGTGCCAGCAGCATCGACAGGACTTCCTACAATGAGCAGTTCTTC	TRBV11-2	TRBJ2-1	-	-
CASSYSREGLGNEQFF	TGTGCCAGCAGTTACTCGCGGGAGGGCCTCGGGAATGAGCAGTTCTTC	TRBV6-6	TRBJ2-1	-	TRBD2
CASSPGTGGYYQPQHF	TGTGCCAGTAGTCCAGGGACAGGGGGTTACTATCAGCCCCAGCATTTT	TRBV19	TRBJ1-5	-	TRBD1
CASRPTSYEQYF	TGCGCCAGCAGACCTACCTCCTACGAGCAGTACTTC	TRBV10-2	TRBJ2-7	-	-
CASKGLAGESGELFF	TGTGCCAGCAAAGGACTAGCGGGAGAATCGGGGGAGCTGTTTTTT	TRBV6-5	TRBJ2-2	many	TRBD2
CASSQVLAGGSGQETQYF	TGCGCCAGCAGCCAAGTCCTAGCGGGAGGTTCGGGCCAAGAGACCCAGTACTTC	TRBV4-1	TRBJ2-5	few	TRBD2
CASSLVARQGITGELFF	TGTGCCAGCAGCTTAGTTGCGAGACAGGGAATAACCGGGGAGCTGTTTTTT	TRBV7-2	TRBJ2-2	-	TRBD1
CATQPTGPNTGELFF	TGTGCCACTCAGCCTACAGGGCCGAACACCGGGGAGCTGTTTTTT	TRBV7-9	TRBJ2-2	once	-
CASSITSGEYNEQFF	TGTGCCAGTAGCATAACTAGCGGGGAGTACAATGAGCAGTTCTTC	TRBV19	TRBJ2-1	-	TRBD2
CASSLRTGMNTEAFF	TGTGCCAGCAGCCTGCGGACAGGAATGAACACTGAAGCTTTCTTT	TRBV4-2	TRBJ1-1	-	TRBD1
CASTNVGGSYEQYF	TGTGCCAGCACCAATGTGGGGGGCTCCTACGAGCAGTACTTC	TRBV6-1	TRBJ2-7	many	-
CASREGQGAWRETQYF	TGTGCCAGCAGGGAGGGACAGGGGGCTTGGCGAGAGACCCAGTACTTC	TRBV5-8	TRBJ2-5	once	TRBD1
CASSLVKLGLDEQFF	TGTGCCAGCAGCTTAGTAAAACTAGGGCTCGATGAGCAGTTCTTC	TRBV7-3	TRBJ2-1	-	-
CASSVQGYEQYF	TGTGCCAGCAGTGTCCAAGGATACGAGCAGTACTTC	TRBV2	TRBJ2-7	-	-
CASSLHSRRETQYF	TGCGCCAGCAGCTTGCACAGCCGTCGGGAGACCCAGTACTTC	TRBV5-1	TRBJ2-5	-	-
CASSLRASLLGNEQFF	TGTGCCAGCAGCTTAAGGGCCTCACTCCTTGGCAATGAGCAGTTCTTC	TRBV7-2	TRBJ2-1	-	-
CAGNKDSNQPQHF	TGTGCTGGGAATAAGGATAGCAATCAGCCCCAGCATTTT	TRBV6-1	TRBJ1-5	-	-
CSVDRSNMNTEAFF	TGCAGCGTGGACCGAAGTAACATGAACACTGAAGCTTTCTTT	TRBV29-1	TRBJ1-1	-	-
CAIEGTDYYEQYF	TGTGCCATCGAAGGGACAGACTACTACGAGCAGTACTTC	TRBV10-3	TRBJ2-7	-	TRBD1
CASSLGTALAGRRNEQFF	TGTGCCAGCAGCTTAGGAACGGCACTAGCGGGAAGACGAAATGAGCAGTTCTTC	TRBV11-3	TRBJ2-1	-	TRBD2
CASSLETSGEQETQYF	TGTGCCAGCAGCCTAGAGACTAGCGGAGAACAAGAGACCCAGTACTTC	TRBV9	TRBJ2-5	-	TRBD2
CASSPQVAGGIYEQYF	TGTGCCAGTAGTCCCCAGGTCGCGGGAGGGATATACGAGCAGTACTTC	TRBV19	TRBJ2-7	-	TRBD2
CASSLFPPKVPGEQFF	TGCGCCAGCAGCTTGTTTCCCCCCAAAGTTCCCGGTGAGCAGTTCTTC	TRBV5-1	TRBJ2-1	-	-
CASSMWDSPYNEQFF	TGTGCCAGTAGTATGTGGGACAGCCCCTACAATGAGCAGTTCTTC	TRBV19	TRBJ2-1	-	TRBD1
CASSEAGQIGGYTF	TGTGCCAGCAGTGAAGCCGGACAGATTGGCGGCTACACCTTC	TRBV6-1	TRBJ1-2	-	-
CASSGPTVNTGELFF	TGTGCCAGCAGTGGCCCCACGGTGAACACCGGGGAGCTGTTTTTT	TRBV25-1	TRBJ2-2	-	-
CASSSSPGGEQYF	TGTGCCAGCAGCTCAAGTCCGGGGGGCGAGCAGTACTTC	TRBV7-3	TRBJ2-7	once	TRBD2
CASSYSSRSGQPQHF	TGTGCCAGCAGTTACTCGTCTAGGTCCGGCCAGCCCCAGCATTTT	TRBV6-5	TRBJ1-5	-	-
CAISEALSGTGELFF	TGTGCCATCAGTGAGGCCCTATCAGGTACCGGGGAGCTGTTTTTT	TRBV10-3	TRBJ2-2	-	-
CASSLDRTGLGELFF	TGTGCCAGCAGCTTGGACCGGACAGGACTCGGGGAGCTGTTTTTT	TRBV7-9	TRBJ2-2	-	TRBD1
CASSFPGGSQPQHF	TGTGCCAGCAGCTTTCCAGGGGGCAGTCAGCCCCAGCATTTT	TRBV5-8	TRBJ1-5	-	TRBD1
CASSLYGLAGTDTQYF	TGTGCCAGCAGTTTATATGGACTAGCGGGCACAGATACGCAGTATTTT	TRBV27	TRBJ2-3	-	TRBD2
CASRERATNQPQHF	TGTGCCAGCAGGGAGCGGGCGACCAATCAGCCCCAGCATTTT	TRBV6-5	TRBJ1-5	few	-
CASSQVTGSRQPQHF	TGCGCCAGCAGCCAAGTCACAGGGTCACGCCAGCCCCAGCATTTT	TRBV4-1	TRBJ1-5	-	-
CASSRGLAGEYNEQFF	TGTGCCAGCAGCAGAGGACTAGCGGGAGAGTACAATGAGCAGTTCTTC	TRBV7-6	TRBJ2-1	-	TRBD2
CASTGQWSNTGELFF	TGTGCCAGTACAGGACAGTGGTCGAACACCGGGGAGCTGTTTTTT	TRBV19	TRBJ2-2	-	-
CASSKAGGTSLFEQYF	TGTGCCAGCAGCAAAGCGGGAGGGACTAGCTTATTCGAGCAGTACTTC	TRBV21-1	TRBJ2-7	-	-
CALGSGGLKLFF	TGTGCCTTGGGGAGTGGAGGGCTAAAACTGTTTTTT	TRBV30	TRBJ1-4	-	-
CASSDQVLGYTF	TGTGCCAGCAGCGACCAGGTGCTCGGCTACACCTTC	TRBV28	TRBJ1-2	-	-
CASSQDLERGVYGYTF	TGCGCCAGCAGCCAAGATTTGGAGAGGGGGGTCTATGGCTACACCTTC	TRBV4-3	TRBJ1-2	-	-
CASSLLGDEQYF	TGTGCCAGCAGTTTATTAGGGGACGAGCAGTACTTC	TRBV27	TRBJ2-7	many	-
CASSYGGWNTEAFF	TGTGCCAGCAGTTACGGTGGTTGGAACACTGAAGCTTTCTTT	TRBV6-5	TRBJ1-1	-	-
CASSLELAGAVF	TGTGCCAGCAGCTTGGAACTAGCGGGAGCGGTCTTC	TRBV4-2	TRBJ2-1	-	TRBD2
CASSPVGLALGYEQYF	TGTGCCAGCAGCCCCGTAGGGTTGGCCCTCGGCTACGAGCAGTACTTC	TRBV6-6	TRBJ2-7	-	-
CASREDGWGNQPQHF	TGTGCCAGCAGGGAGGACGGGTGGGGGAATCAGCCCCAGCATTTT	TRBV7-9	TRBJ1-5	few	-
CASSPPGHRLKLFF	TGTGCCAGCAGCCCCCCGGGACATCGTTTAAAACTGTTTTTT	TRBV9	TRBJ1-4	-	-
CASSVQGGGETQYF	TGTGCCAGCAGCGTACAGGGGGGAGGAGAGACCCAGTACTTC	TRBV9	TRBJ2-5	-	-